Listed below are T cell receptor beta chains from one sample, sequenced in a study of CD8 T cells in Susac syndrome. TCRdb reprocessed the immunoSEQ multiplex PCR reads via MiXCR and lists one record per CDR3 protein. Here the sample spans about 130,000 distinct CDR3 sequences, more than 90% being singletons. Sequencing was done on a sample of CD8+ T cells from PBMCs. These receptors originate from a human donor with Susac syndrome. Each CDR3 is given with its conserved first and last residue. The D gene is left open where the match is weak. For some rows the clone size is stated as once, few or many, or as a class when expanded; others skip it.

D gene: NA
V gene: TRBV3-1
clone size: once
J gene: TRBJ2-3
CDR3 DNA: TGTGCCAGCAGCCAAGGGGGGACTAGCACAGATACGCAGTATTTT
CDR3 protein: CASSQGGTSTDTQYF

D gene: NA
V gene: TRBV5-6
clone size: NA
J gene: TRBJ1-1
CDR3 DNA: TGTGCCAGCATCCCCGGGGGGGTGAACACTGAAGCTTTCTTT
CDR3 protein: CASIPGGVNTEAFF

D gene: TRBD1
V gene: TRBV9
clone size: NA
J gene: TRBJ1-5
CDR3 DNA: TGTGCCAGCAGCGCCGGGACAGGCCGAAATCAGCCCCAGCATTTT
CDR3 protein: CASSAGTGRNQPQHF

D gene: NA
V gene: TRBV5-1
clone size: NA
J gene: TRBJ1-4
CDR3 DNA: TGCGCCAGGAACCGCGAAAAACTGTTTTTT
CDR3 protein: CARNREKLFF

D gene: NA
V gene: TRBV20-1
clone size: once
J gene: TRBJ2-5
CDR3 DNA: TGCAGTGCTACCACATCTCCCAATAAGGCTAGCGAAGAAGAGACCCAGTACTTC
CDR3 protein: CSATTSPNKASEEETQYF

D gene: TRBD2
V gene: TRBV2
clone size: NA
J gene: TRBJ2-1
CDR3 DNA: TGTGCCAGCAGTGGCGGGAATGGGCTAGCGGAATACAATGAGCAGTTCTTC
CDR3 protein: CASSGGNGLAEYNEQFF

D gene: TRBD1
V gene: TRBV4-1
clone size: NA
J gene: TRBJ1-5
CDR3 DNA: TGCGCCAGCAGCCGAATACAGGGGTTTCGGAATCAGCCCCAGCATTTT
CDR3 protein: CASSRIQGFRNQPQHF

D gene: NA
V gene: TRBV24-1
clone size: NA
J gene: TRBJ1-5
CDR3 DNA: TGTGCCACCAGTGACATGGGGAGCAATCAGCCCCAGCATTTT
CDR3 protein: CATSDMGSNQPQHF

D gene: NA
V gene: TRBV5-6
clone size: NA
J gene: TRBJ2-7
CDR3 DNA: TGTGCCAGCAGCCCCCAGGGCTGGTACGAGCAGTACTTC
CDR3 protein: CASSPQGWYEQYF

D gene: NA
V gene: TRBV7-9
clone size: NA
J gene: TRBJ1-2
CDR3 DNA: TGTGCCAGCAGCTTAGAGGGGGGCGTCGGCCGCGGCTACACCTTC
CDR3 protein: CASSLEGGVGRGYTF

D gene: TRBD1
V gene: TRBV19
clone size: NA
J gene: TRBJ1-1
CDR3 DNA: TGTGCCAGTATTCCCCCGGGACAGGGGGCAGTGAACACTGAAGCTTTCTTT
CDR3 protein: CASIPPGQGAVNTEAFF

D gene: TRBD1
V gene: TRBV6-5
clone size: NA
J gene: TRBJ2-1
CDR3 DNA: TGTGCCAGCAGCCCTGGACAGGGGAGTGAGCAGTTCTTC
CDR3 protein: CASSPGQGSEQFF

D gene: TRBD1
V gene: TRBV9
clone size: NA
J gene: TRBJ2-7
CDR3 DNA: TGTGCCAGCAGCGTAGGGACAGGTTTGTACGAGCAGTACTTC
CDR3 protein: CASSVGTGLYEQYF

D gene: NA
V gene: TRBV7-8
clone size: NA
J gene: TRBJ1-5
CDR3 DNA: TGTGCCAGCAGCCCCAGGGAGGCGGGTGAGGGCAATCAGCCCCAGCATTTT
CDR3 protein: CASSPREAGEGNQPQHF

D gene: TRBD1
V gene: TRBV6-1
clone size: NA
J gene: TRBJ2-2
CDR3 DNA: TGTGCCAGCAGTGAAGGACAGGGTATGGCCGGGGAGCTGTTTTTT
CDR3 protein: CASSEGQGMAGELFF

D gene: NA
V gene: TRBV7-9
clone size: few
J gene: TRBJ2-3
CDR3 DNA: TGTGCCAGCAGCCCTAGCGGCACAGATACGCAGTATTTT
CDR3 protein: CASSPSGTDTQYF

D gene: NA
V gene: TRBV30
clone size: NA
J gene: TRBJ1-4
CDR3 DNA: TGTGCCTGGTCGGGACAAACTAATGAAAAACTGTTTTTT
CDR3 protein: CAWSGQTNEKLFF

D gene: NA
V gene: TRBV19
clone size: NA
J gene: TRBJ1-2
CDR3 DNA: TGTGCCAGCACTGACGGGGGGCTGAAGGGCTACACCTTC
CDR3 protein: CASTDGGLKGYTF

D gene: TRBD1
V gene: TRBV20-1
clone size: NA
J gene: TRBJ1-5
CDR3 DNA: TGCAGTGCTAGTTACAGGGGTAGCAATCAGCCCCAGCATTTT
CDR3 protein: CSASYRGSNQPQHF

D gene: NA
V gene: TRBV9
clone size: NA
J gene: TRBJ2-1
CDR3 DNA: TGTGCCAGCAGCGTAGGTGGGATGGATGAGCAGTTCTTC
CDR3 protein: CASSVGGMDEQFF

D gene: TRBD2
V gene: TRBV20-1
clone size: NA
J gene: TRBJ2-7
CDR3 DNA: TGCAGTGCCAGAGGCCCTTGGGGGGGAGTCCACGAGCAGTACTTC
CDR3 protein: CSARGPWGGVHEQYF

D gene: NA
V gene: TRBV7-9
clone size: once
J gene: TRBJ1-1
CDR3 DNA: TGTGCCAGCAGCCCCCGCCCAGGTGGGGAAGCTTTCTTT
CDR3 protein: CASSPRPGGEAFF

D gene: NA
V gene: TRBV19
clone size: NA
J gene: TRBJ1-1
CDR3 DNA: TGTGCCAGTACCTTCATGGGGACAAACACTGAAGCTTTCTTT
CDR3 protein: CASTFMGTNTEAFF

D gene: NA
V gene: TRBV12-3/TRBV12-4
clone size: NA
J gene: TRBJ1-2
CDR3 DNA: TGTGCCAGCAATAGTGGTGAAGGGGTCCATGGCTACACCTTC
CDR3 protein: CASNSGEGVHGYTF

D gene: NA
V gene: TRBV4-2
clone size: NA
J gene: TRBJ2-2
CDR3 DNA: TGTGCCAGCAGCCAAGAGGATAAGAACACCGGGGAGCTGTTTTTT
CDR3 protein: CASSQEDKNTGELFF

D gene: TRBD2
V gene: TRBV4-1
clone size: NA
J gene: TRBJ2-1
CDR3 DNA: TGCGCCAGCAGCCCCGTCCTAGCGGACAATGAGCAGTTCTTC
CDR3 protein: CASSPVLADNEQFF

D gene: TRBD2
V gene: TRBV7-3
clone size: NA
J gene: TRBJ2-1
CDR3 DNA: TGTGCCAGCAGTAATAGCGGGGGGGACAATGAGCAGTTCTTC
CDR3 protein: CASSNSGGDNEQFF

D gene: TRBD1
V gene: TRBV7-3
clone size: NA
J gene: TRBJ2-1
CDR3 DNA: TGTGCCAGCAGCTTAACTAGAAGGGGGCGATTAAATGAGCAGTTCTTC
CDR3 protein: CASSLTRRGRLNEQFF

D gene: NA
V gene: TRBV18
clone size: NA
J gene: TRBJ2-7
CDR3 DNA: TGTGCCAGCTCACCACCCGAGCAGTACTTC
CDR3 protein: CASSPPEQYF

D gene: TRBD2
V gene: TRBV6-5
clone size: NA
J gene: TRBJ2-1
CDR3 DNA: TGTGCCAGTCAGGTCGGAGCGGGGATCGGCCATGAGCAGTTCTTC
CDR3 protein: CASQVGAGIGHEQFF

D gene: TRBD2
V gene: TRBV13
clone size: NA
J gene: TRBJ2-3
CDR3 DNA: TGTGCCAGCAGCTTAAGGGGGACTAGCGGGACGGATACGCAGTATTTT
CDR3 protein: CASSLRGTSGTDTQYF

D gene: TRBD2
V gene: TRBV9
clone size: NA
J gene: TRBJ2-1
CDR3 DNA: TGTGCCAGCAGCGCCCGGACTAGCGGGATTAGTGAGCAGTTCTTC
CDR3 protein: CASSARTSGISEQFF

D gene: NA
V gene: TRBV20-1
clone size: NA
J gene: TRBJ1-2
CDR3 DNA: TGCAGTGCTAGGACCCAGGACATTTCTAACTATGGCTACACCTTC
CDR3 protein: CSARTQDISNYGYTF

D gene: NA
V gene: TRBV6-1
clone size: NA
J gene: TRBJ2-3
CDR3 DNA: TGTGCCAGCAGTGAAAAGGACGGAAGCACAGATACGCAGTATTTT
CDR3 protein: CASSEKDGSTDTQYF

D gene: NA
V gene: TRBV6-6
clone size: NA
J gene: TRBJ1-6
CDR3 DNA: TGTGCCAGCAGTCTACAGAGCTCCTATAATTCACCCCTCCACTTT
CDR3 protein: CASSLQSSYNSPLHF

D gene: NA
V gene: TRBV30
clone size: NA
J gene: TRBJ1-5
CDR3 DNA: TGTGCCTGGAGTGTACAGGGACAGCCCCAGCATTTT
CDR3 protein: CAWSVQGQPQHF

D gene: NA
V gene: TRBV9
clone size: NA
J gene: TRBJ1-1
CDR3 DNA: TGTGCCAGCAGCGGACGCCGTAGCGGAGAGACTGAAGCTTTCTTT
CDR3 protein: CASSGRRSGETEAFF

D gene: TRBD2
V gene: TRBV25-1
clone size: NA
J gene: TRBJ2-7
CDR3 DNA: TGTGCCAGCGGGGGGGTAGGGGACCCTTCTTACGAGCAGTACTTC
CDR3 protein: CASGGVGDPSYEQYF

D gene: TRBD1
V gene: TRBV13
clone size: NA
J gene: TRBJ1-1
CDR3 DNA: TGTGCCAGCAGCTCGAGGGACAGGGAAGGGAGGAACACTGAAGCTTTCTTT
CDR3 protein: CASSSRDREGRNTEAFF

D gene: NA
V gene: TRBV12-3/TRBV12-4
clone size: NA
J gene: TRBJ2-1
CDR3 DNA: TGTGCCAGCAGCGTTATCGGGGGTGACAATGAGCAGTTCTTC
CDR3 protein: CASSVIGGDNEQFF

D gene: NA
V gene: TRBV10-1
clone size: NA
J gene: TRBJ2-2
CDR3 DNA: TGCGCCAGCAGTAATACAGGGTCCGGGGAGCTGTTTTTT
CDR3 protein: CASSNTGSGELFF

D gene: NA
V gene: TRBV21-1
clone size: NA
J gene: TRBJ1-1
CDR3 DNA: TGTGCCAGCAGCAAAACGGGGAGATCCACATTTTACACTGAAGCTTTCTTT
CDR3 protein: CASSKTGRSTFYTEAFF

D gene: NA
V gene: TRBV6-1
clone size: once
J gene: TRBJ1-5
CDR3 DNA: TGTGCCAGCACCCAAGGGGAGCAGGGAAGTCAGCCCCAGCATTTT
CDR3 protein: CASTQGEQGSQPQHF

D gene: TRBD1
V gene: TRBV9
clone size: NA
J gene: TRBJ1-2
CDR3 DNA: TGTGCCAGCAGCGCCGAACAGGGGTTCGACGGCTACACCTTC
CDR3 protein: CASSAEQGFDGYTF

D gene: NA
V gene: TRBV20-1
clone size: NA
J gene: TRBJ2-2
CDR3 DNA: TGCAGTGCGAGCCCCCTATCTAACACCGGGGAGCTGTTTTTT
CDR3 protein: CSASPLSNTGELFF

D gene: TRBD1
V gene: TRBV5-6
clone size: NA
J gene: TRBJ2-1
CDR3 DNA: TGTGCCAGCAGCTTGGCGGGACAGGGGGCGGATGAGCAGTTCTTC
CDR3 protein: CASSLAGQGADEQFF

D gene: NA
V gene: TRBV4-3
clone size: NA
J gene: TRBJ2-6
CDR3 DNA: TGCGCCAGCAGCCAGCATAGCACCAGCTCTGGGGCCAACGTCCTGACTTTC
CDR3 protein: CASSQHSTSSGANVLTF

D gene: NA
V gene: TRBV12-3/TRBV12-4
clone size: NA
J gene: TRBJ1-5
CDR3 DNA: TGTGCCAGCAGTTTGGGGTTTGATCAGCCCCAGCATTTT
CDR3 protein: CASSLGFDQPQHF

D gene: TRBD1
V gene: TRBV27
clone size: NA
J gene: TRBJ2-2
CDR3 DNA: TGTGCCAGCACCGCTTGGACAGGAACGACCGAGGAGCTGTTTTTT
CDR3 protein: CASTAWTGTTEELFF